A single sample is the source of the 2 T cell receptor beta chains below, sequenced in a study of cytomegalovirus exposure and HLA in healthy donors. Repertoires were generated with immunoSEQ multiplex PCR, while TCRdb's copy carries only in-frame clones and drops some. The sample consists of about 260,000 clones, about 90% of them appearing once. The sequencing input was PBMCs. These receptors originate from a woman aged 25 to 39 in good health and CMV-seronegative.

This clone was found once. This chain uses TRBV6-5 with TRBJ2-5, with TRBD1 matching over 7 bases. The trim removed 6 bases at V and 4 bases at J, leaving 5 bases unmatched. The germline V gene encodes CDR1 MNHEY and CDR2 SVGAGI. The length of the CDR3 is 13 residues. Here the CDR3 DNA reads TGTGCCAGCAGGCTAGACAGGGTAGAGACCCAGTACTTC. Translated, it gives CASRLDRVETQYF.

This chain joins TRBV18 and TRBJ1-5; 10 bases align to TRBD1. V gave up 3 bases and J gave up 4 bases; unmatched junction bases: 6. The germline gives CDR1 KGHSH, CDR2 LQKENI. This CDR3 has 16 amino acids. Here the CDR3 reads CASSPGQGLGNQPQHF. CDR3 bases: TGTGCCAGCTCACCGGGACAGGGGTTGGGAAATCAGCCCCAGCATTTT.